These 25 T cell receptor beta chains came from one sample sequenced in a study of early T cells in non-severe SARS-CoV-2 infection. TCRdb re-called the 5' RACE reads through MiXCR, storing one row per CDR3 protein. Of roughly 31,000 distinct CDR3 sequences in the sample, approximately 4.2% are singletons; the top ten hold 9% to 14%. Specimen: whole blood. These TCRs come from an adult who was a healthcare worker with PCR-confirmed SARS-CoV-2 infection or an uninfected control (not recorded which).

This clonotype was picked up many times. V is TRBV4-2 and J is TRBJ2-1, with TRBD2 matching over 11 bases. V dropped 0 bases and J dropped 6; count of bases not matched to a gene: 1. CDR3 length: 15 amino acids. The germline V gene encodes CDR1 LGHNA and CDR2 YNFKEQ. The CDR3 nucleotides are TGTGCCAGCAGCCAAGATAGCGGGGGGGCCAATGAGCAGTTCTTC. Encoded protein: CASSQDSGGANEQFF.

This clonotype was picked up many times. The gene calls are TRBV9 and TRBJ2-5, with a weak D call TRBD2 (7 bases). Trimming took off 0 bases at V and 3 bases at J, with 12 bases between the two ends. CDR1 is SGDLS, CDR2 YYNGEE, per germline. CDR3 length: 15 amino acids. CDR3 loop: CASSVAGGQKETQYF. CDR3 DNA: TGTGCCAGCAGCGTAGCCGGGGGGCAGAAAGAGACCCAGTACTTC.

At least ten counts were recorded for this clonotype. The chain carries TRBV19 and TRBJ2-1; 10 bases agree with TRBD2. Trimming took 2 bases from V and 6 from J; bases not matched to a gene: 4. CDR1 and CDR2 from the germline V gene are LNHDA and SQIVND (reference sequence). This CDR3 region has 15 residues. The CDR3 nucleotides are TGTGCCAGTAGTATACTAGCGGGAGTAGGCAATGAGCAGTTCTTC. This gives the protein CASSILAGVGNEQFF.

The sample holds many counts of this clonotype. This chain links TRBV6-1 with TRBJ2-3; 10 positions agree with TRBD2. J gave up 1 base and V 2 bases, and 3 bases lay outside the gene matches. Germline assignment: CDR1 MNHNS and CDR2 SASEGT. The CDR3 is 16 amino acids. CDR3 sequence (DNA): TGTGCCAGCAGTGAAATTCTAGCGGGGGGCACAGATACGCAGTATTTT. This translates into CASSEILAGGTDTQYF.

The table lists this clonotype with a few counts. This sequence joins TRBV29-1 and TRBJ2-1; 8 positions match TRBD1. The CDR3 consists of 13 residues. Germline CDR1 SQVTM, CDR2 ANQGSEA. V gave up 4 bases and J gave up 3 bases; unmatched junction bases: 2. CDR3 loop: CSVAGQVYNEQFF. CDR3 nucleotide sequence: TGCAGCGTTGCGGGACAGGTCTACAATGAGCAGTTCTTC.

This clonotype was seen repeatedly, ten times or more. The chain uses TRBV10-1 and TRBJ1-5; D remains unclear. Germline values: CDR1 WNHNN, CDR2 SYGVQD (reference sequence). The CDR3 sequence is 15 residues long. V gave up 2 bases and J gave up 6 bases, with 14 bases separating them. The DNA of the CDR3 is TGCGCCAGCAGTGAGATGACTCCCCTCGTTCAGCCCCAGCATTTT. Its protein is CASSEMTPLVQPQHF.

This clonotype was counted ten times or more. This chain connects TRBV7-9 to TRBJ1-4; TRBD1 aligns across 11 bases. This CDR3 spans 15 amino acids. With V trimmed by 3 bases and J by 7 bases, 4 bases remained unmatched. Germline V lookup: CDR1 SEHNR, CDR2 FQNEAQ (reference sequence). The CDR3, as DNA: TGTGCCAGCAGCTTGGGGACAGGGGGAGGTGAAAAACTGTTTTTT. It codes for CASSLGTGGGEKLFF.

In its sample, this clonotype was seen a few times. The V and J genes are TRBV14 and TRBJ2-7; 7 positions agree with TRBD1. Germline V gene data show CDR1 as SGHDN and CDR2 as FVKESK. The CDR3 consists of 17 residues. V trimming: 1 base; J trimming: 0 bases; junction bases outside the gene matches: 9. The CDR3 DNA is TGTGCCAGCAGCCAAGTAATTTCGGGACAGAGCTCCTACGAGCAGTACTTC. Protein sequence: CASSQVISGQSSYEQYF.

This clonotype was seen at least ten times. This chain uses TRBV19 with TRBJ2-3; D is uncertain. Germline loops: CDR1 LNHDA, CDR2 SQIVND (reference sequence). The CDR3 consists of 13 residues. The V end was cut by 3 bases, the J end by 1 base, with 5 bases between. The CDR3 region is CASSIEGTDTQYF. The CDR3 region has the DNA TGTGCCAGTAGTATCGAGGGCACAGATACGCAGTATTTT.

This clonotype has a handful of counts. The genes are TRBV20-1 and TRBJ2-7, with 9 bases that match TRBD2. This CDR3 is 15 amino acids long. Germline trimming cut 3 bases from V and 2 bases from J; bases unmatched to any gene: 8. Germline V gene sequence: CDR1 DFQATT, CDR2 SNEGSKA (reference sequence). DNA of the CDR3: TGCAGTGCTAGCACCCTAGCGGGAAGAACCTACGAGCAGTACTTC. Amino acid sequence: CSASTLAGRTYEQYF.

In this sample, this clonotype turned up many times. The rearrangement links TRBV2 to TRBJ2-4, with no clear D. Trimming took off 5 bases at V and 8 bases at J, with 13 bases between the two ends. Looked up from germline, CDR1 is SNHLY and CDR2 is FYNNEI. The CDR3 contains 13 residues. The CDR3, as DNA: TGTGCCAGCAGTTACGACTGGGCGGACATTCAGTACTTC. Translation: CASSYDWADIQYF.

This clonotype was detected a few times. The rearrangement uses TRBV7-9 and TRBJ2-3; D remains unclear. The germline V gene has CDR1 SEHNR and CDR2 FQNEAQ (reference sequence). V was cut by 7 bases and J by 8 bases, with 10 bases left in between. The CDR3 is 11 amino acids. The CDR3 DNA is TGTGCCAGCACTGAGGCCCCTACGCAGTATTTT. Amino acids: CASTEAPTQYF.

This clonotype occurred many times. The V call is TRBV9, the J call TRBJ2-7; tentative D call: TRBD1 (6 bases). This CDR3 is 15 amino acids long. Trimming cost V 0 bases and J 1 base, with 11 bases left between them. CDR1 is SGDLS and CDR2 is YYNGEE in the germline V gene. This CDR3 reads CASSVAGDPSYEQYF. The CDR3, as DNA: TGTGCCAGCAGCGTAGCAGGGGACCCTTCCTACGAGCAGTACTTC.

In its sample, this clonotype was seen many times. The V and J genes are TRBV7-8 and TRBJ2-7; D gene ambiguous. The CDR3 covers 11 residues. The ends were cut back, 2 bases at V and 6 bases at J, with 5 bases in the middle. CDR1 and CDR2 (germline): SGHVS, FQNEAQ. This CDR3 is CASSLQAEQYF. The DNA for the CDR3 is TGTGCCAGCAGCTTACAAGCCGAGCAGTACTTC.

This clonotype was counted at least ten times. The rearrangement joins TRBV5-1 to TRBJ2-1; D could derive from TRBD1 or TRBD2 (5 bases each). Germline V gene lookup returns CDR1 SGHRS and CDR2 YFSETQ. V was trimmed by 1 base and J by 8 bases, leaving 13 bases between them. The CDR3 is 14 amino acids. The CDR3 DNA sequence: TGCGCCAGCAGCTTGTCGTCGGGGCAGGATGAGCAGTTCTTC. It yields the protein CASSLSSGQDEQFF.

This clonotype was picked up many times. The chain has TRBV6-5 and TRBJ1-1, with no clear D. CDR3 length equals 11 residues. Germline CDR1 MNHEY, CDR2 SVGAGI. V lost 7 bases to trimming and J lost 3 bases, with 6 bases between them. The CDR3 loop is CASITDTEAFF. In DNA, the CDR3 is TGTGCCAGCATAACGGACACTGAAGCTTTCTTT.

In this sample, this clonotype turned up a few times. The V gene is TRBV6-2 or TRBV6-3, the J gene TRBJ1-2, with TRBD1 identical over 8 bases. The length of the CDR3 is 15 residues. Germline CDR1 is MNHEY and CDR2 is SVGEGT. V lost 6 bases and J lost 2; bases outside the gene matches: 8. The chain's CDR3 is CASRSQGGANYGYTF. The DNA of the CDR3 is TGTGCCAGCAGGTCACAGGGGGGAGCAAACTATGGCTACACCTTC.

The J gene is TRBJ2-7, the V gene TRBV24-1, with 8 positions matching TRBD1. Germline loops: CDR1 KGHDR, CDR2 SFDVKD. V was clipped by 4 bases and J by 4 bases; unmatched bases: 14. The CDR3 spans 17 residues. CDR3 DNA: TGTGCCACCAGTGAGGAGACAGGGGTAGTCATTGGGTACGAGCAGTACTTC. This sequence encodes CATSEETGVVIGYEQYF.

This clonotype occurred many times. The gene calls are TRBV10-3 and TRBJ2-1; the D call may be TRBD1 or TRBD2 (5 bases each). CDR1 and CDR2 (germline): ENHRY, SYGVKD. The CDR3 contains 14 residues. The V end was cut by 2 bases, the J end by 7 bases, with 12 bases between. The CDR3 sequence: CAISEGGEVNEQFF. The CDR3 DNA sequence: TGTGCCATCAGTGAGGGGGGAGAAGTAAATGAGCAGTTCTTC.

Note on this clonotype: A read error is likely, as this CDR3 ends without the conserved phenylalanine or tryptophan. The genes are TRBV12-3 or TRBV12-4 and TRBJ1-5; 9 nucleotides line up with TRBD1. The CDR3 length is 16 residues. V dropped 1 base and J dropped 1; count of bases not matched to a gene: 2. In nucleotides, the CDR3 is TGTGCCAGCAGTTTAGGGACAGGGGCCAGCAATCAGCCCCAGCATTCT. Residues: CASSLGTGASNQPQHS.

This clonotype showed up just a few times. The chain joins TRBV7-9 to TRBJ2-3, with 7 positions matching TRBD1. The CDR3 is 13 amino acids. CDR1 is SEHNR and CDR2 is FQNEAQ in the germline V gene (reference sequence). J gave up 10 bases and V 5 bases, and 9 bases lay outside the gene matches. CDR3 residues: CASSPTGQLAQYF. The CDR3 DNA is TGTGCCAGCAGCCCGACGGGACAGTTAGCGCAGTATTTT.

This clonotype was counted ten times or more. The chain recombines TRBV29-1 with TRBJ2-5, with TRBD1 identical over 10 bases. This CDR3 is 14 amino acids long. The germline V gene has CDR1 SQVTM and CDR2 ANQGSEA. V dropped 7 bases and J dropped 1; count of bases not matched to a gene: 6. For the CDR3, the DNA is TGCAGCGGTCCGGGACAGGGGACCCAAGAGACCCAGTACTTC. It codes for CSGPGQGTQETQYF.

The rearrangement links TRBV20-1 to TRBJ2-5, with D unresolved. From germline, CDR1 is DFQATT and CDR2 SNEGSKA (reference sequence). This CDR3 is built from 13 residues. Trimming took off 3 bases at V and 7 bases at J, with 15 bases between the two ends. DNA of the CDR3: TGCAGTGCTAGTGGAACTGCCCGTAGGACCCAGTACTTC. Protein sequence: CSASGTARRTQYF.

This clonotype was observed at least ten times. The gene calls are TRBV12-3 or TRBV12-4 and TRBJ1-3; no clear D. The length of the CDR3 is 11 residues. The germline V and J ends were trimmed by 4 bases and 2 bases, with 0 bases remaining between them. CDR3 loop: CASSSGNTIYF. For the CDR3, the DNA is TGTGCCAGCAGTTCTGGAAACACCATATATTTT.

This clonotype appeared a few times. The V gene is TRBV29-1, the J gene TRBJ2-4, with D tentatively TRBD2 (6 bases). Trimming cost V 2 bases and J 0 bases, with 14 bases left between them. Germline-derived CDR1 and CDR2 are SQVTM and ANQGSEA. The CDR3 runs to 16 residues. The CDR3 DNA is TGCAGCGTTGAAATGTGGCCCGGGGGAGCCAAAAACATTCAGTACTTC. As protein: CSVEMWPGGAKNIQYF.